Listed here are 8 T cell receptor beta chains from one sample, sequenced in a study of T cell responses to AZD1222 COVID-19 vaccine (TCRdb year 2021). Libraries were constructed by the immunoSEQ multiplex PCR assay. TCRdb holds this immuneACCESS table with in-frame rearrangements only. Some clones are missing; in checked studies, unresolved V genes explain under half, and the rest has no known cause. In all, the sample holds about 120,000 clones, and approximately 88% of those were seen once. The ten largest make up 6.5% of the sample. Interpreted using the paper, the time point label stands for: about 28 days (+/-7) after the second vaccine dose. This sample comprised peripheral blood, obtained 28 days after the second AZD1222 dose. Receptors originate from an adult who received the AZD1222 COVID-19 vaccine.

The rearrangement joins TRBV4-2 to TRBJ1-5; 7 bases are a match to TRBD1. Germline loops: CDR1 LGHNA, CDR2 YNFKEQ. V lost 2 bases, J lost 5 bases, and 3 bases stayed unmatched. This CDR3 spans 14 amino acids. In DNA form, the CDR3 reads TGTGCCAGCAGCCAACCCACAGGGGATCAGCCCCAGCATTTT. The encoded protein is CASSQPTGDQPQHF.

V and J are TRBV7-2 and TRBJ1-5, with a weak D call TRBD1 (6 bases). CDR1 SGHTA and CDR2 FQGNSA come from the germline V gene. The CDR3 totals 16 residues. With 4 bases removed from V and 6 bases from J, the gap between germline ends came to 19 bases. The CDR3 region is CASSSARDMGVQPQHF. The CDR3 nucleotides are TGTGCCAGCAGCTCGGCCCGGGACATGGGGGTTCAGCCCCAGCATTTT.

The CDR3 region has the DNA TGTGCCAGTAGGCCCAGTGGGCAGCCCCAGCATTTT. It specifies CASRPSGQPQHF. The gene calls are TRBV19 and TRBJ1-5; no firm D call. This CDR3 spans 12 amino acids. V was shortened by 6 bases and J by 7 bases, with 10 bases between the two germline ends. Per germline, CDR1 LNHDA and CDR2 SQIVND (reference sequence). The whole variable domain, remainder taken from reference TRBV19 and TRBJ1-5, is DGGITQSPKYLFRKEGQNVTLSCEQNLNHDAMYWYRQDPGQGLRLIYYSQIVNDFQKGDIAEGYSVSREKKESFPLTVTSAQKNPTAFYLCASRPSGQPQHFGDGTRLSIL.

A single count supports this clone. This chain links TRBV4-3 with TRBJ2-3; D is undetermined. Looked up from germline, CDR1 is LGHNA and CDR2 is YSLEER. V was shortened by 0 bases and J by 0 bases, with 16 bases between the two germline ends. This CDR3 comprises 18 residues. The DNA for the CDR3 is TGCGCCAGCAGCCAAGATCTTGGAATGGGCGGAAGCACAGATACGCAGTATTTT. It specifies CASSQDLGMGGSTDTQYF.

CDR3 loop: CASGSDRVNTEAFF. CDR3 nucleotide sequence: TGTGCTAGTGGGTCAGACAGGGTGAACACTGAAGCTTTCTTT. This chain uses TRBV12-5 with TRBJ1-1; 7 bases are shared with TRBD1. Germline V gene lookup returns CDR1 LGHNT and CDR2 FRNRAP. The CDR3 length is 14 residues. J lost 0 bases, V lost 6 bases, and 4 bases had no gene match.

A few counts support this clone. The chain joins TRBV5-6 to TRBJ2-7; D is undetermined. Germline CDR1 is SGHDT and CDR2 is YYEEEE. This CDR3 is built from 15 residues. With 4 bases removed from V and 2 bases from J, the gap between germline ends came to 16 bases. For the CDR3, the DNA is TGTGCCAGCAGCCTCCAGTCCATTGTCCCCTACGAGCAGTACTTC. Translated: CASSLQSIVPYEQYF.

The rearrangement joins TRBV5-1 to TRBJ2-2; D is perhaps TRBD1 (5 bases). Germline V gene sequence: CDR1 SGHRS, CDR2 YFSETQ. The CDR3 loop spans 14 amino acids. Trimming stripped 2 bases from V and 5 bases from J, with 10 bases between. CDR3 in amino acids: CASSFDSTTGELFF. CDR3 nucleotide sequence: TGCGCCAGCAGCTTTGACAGTACGACCGGGGAGCTGTTTTTT.

The chain has TRBV7-3 and TRBJ1-1; D unclear. The V gene's germline CDR1 is SGHTA and CDR2 FQGTGA. Between the trimmed V and J ends, which lost 0 bases and 2 bases, there was a span of 4 bases. The CDR3 runs to 13 residues. The CDR3 region has the DNA TGTGCCAGCAGCTTAACGAGAAACACTGAAGCTTTCTTT. It encodes CASSLTRNTEAFF.